This T cell receptor (beta chain) was recovered during a study of cytomegalovirus exposure and HLA in healthy donors. The ends were cut back, 0 bases at V and 8 bases at J, with 11 bases in the middle. The CDR3 runs to 14 residues. Germline lookup yields CDR1 LGHNA and CDR2 YSLEER. PCR used 60 Vbeta primers and 13 Jbeta primers. TCRdb keeps only in-frame clones here, not all; method: immunoSEQ multiplex PCR. Of under 150,000 clones detected, roughly 77% appear once; the ten largest clones hold over 3%. The V call is TRBV4-3, the J call TRBJ2-1, with no clear D. The TCR comes from a female donor in good health and CMV-seronegative. Sequencing input: PBMCs. CDR3 nucleotide sequence: TGCGCCAGCAGCCAAGATGATGACTTCGATGAGCAGTTCTTC. This translates into CASSQDDDFDEQFF.